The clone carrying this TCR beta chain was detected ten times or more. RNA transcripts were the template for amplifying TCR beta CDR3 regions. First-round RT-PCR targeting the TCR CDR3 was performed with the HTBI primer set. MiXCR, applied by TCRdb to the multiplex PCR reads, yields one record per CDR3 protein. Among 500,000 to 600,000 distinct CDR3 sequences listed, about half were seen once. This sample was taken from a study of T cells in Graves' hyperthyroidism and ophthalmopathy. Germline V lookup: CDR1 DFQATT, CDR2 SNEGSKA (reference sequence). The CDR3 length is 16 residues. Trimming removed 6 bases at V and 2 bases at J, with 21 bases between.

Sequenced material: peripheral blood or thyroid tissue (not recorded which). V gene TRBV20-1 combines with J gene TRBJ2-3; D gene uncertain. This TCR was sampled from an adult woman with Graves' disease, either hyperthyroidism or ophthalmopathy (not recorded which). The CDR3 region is CSALNLPRQYTDTQYF. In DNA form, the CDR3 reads TGCAGTGCCCTCAACCTACCGCGGCAGTACACAGATACGCAGTATTTT.